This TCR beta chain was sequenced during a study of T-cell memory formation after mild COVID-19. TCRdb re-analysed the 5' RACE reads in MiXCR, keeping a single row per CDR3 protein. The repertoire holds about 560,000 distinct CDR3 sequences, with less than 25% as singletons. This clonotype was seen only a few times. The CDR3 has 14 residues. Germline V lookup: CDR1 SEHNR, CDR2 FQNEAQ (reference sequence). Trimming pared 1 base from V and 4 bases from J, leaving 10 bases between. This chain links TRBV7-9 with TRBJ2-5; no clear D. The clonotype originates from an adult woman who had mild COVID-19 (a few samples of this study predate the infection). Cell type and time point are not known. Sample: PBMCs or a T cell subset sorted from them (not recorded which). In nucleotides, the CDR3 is TGTGCCAGCAGCTTAGTTGGACCGGCAGAGACCCAGTACTTC. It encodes CASSLVGPAETQYF.